Listed below are T cell receptor beta chains from one sample, sequenced in a study of blood T cell repertoires in COVID-19. Produced via immunoSEQ multiplex PCR; TCRdb's table is partial and in-frame only. Here the sample spans tens of thousands of clones, approximately 93% being singletons. The sequencing sample was made of peripheral blood. These receptors were obtained from a man in his 70s with active COVID-19. The CDR3 runs from the conserved cysteine through the conserved F or W. Each record gives: D gene, clone size, J gene, V gene, CDR3 DNA, CDR3 protein. D genes are given only for firm matches. Not every row has a clone size; where given, it reads once, few, many or a size class.

TRBD1	once	TRBJ1-2	TRBV27	TGTGCCAGCAGTTCAAGCCCGGACAGGCGGTATGGCTACACCTTC	CASSSSPDRRYGYTF
TRBD1	NA	TRBJ2-1	TRBV25-1	TGTGCCAGCAGTGAGACAGGGGGCTCCTACAATGAGCAGTTCTTC	CASSETGGSYNEQFF
TRBD2	NA	TRBJ2-1	TRBV7-2	TGTGCCAGCAGCACGACTAGCGGGCCACTAACGGGGCAGTTCTTC	CASSTTSGPLTGQFF
TRBD1	NA	TRBJ1-5	TRBV18	TGTGCCAGCTCACCACCCGGGACAGCGAACGCTGATCAGCCCCAGCATTTT	CASSPPGTANADQPQHF
TRBD1	NA	TRBJ1-1	TRBV19	TGTGCCAGTAGTATGAGGACAGGAGGGAACACTGAAGCTTTCTTT	CASSMRTGGNTEAFF
TRBD2	NA	TRBJ2-7	TRBV11-3	TGTGCCAGCAGCCCACGGAGCGGGGGGCCCTCCTACGAGCAGTACTTC	CASSPRSGGPSYEQYF
TRBD1	NA	TRBJ2-1	TRBV7-2	TGTGCCAGCAGCTATCCGGGACAGGGGTACAATGAGCAGTTCTTC	CASSYPGQGYNEQFF
NA	NA	TRBJ2-5	TRBV6-2/TRBV6-3	TGTGCCAGCAGTTACTCGAGAGGTCGGGGGACCCAGTACTTC	CASSYSRGRGTQYF
NA	NA	TRBJ1-5	TRBV18	TGTGCCAGCTCACGGGAAGGGAGAGTGCCCCAGCATTTT	CASSREGRVPQHF
NA	once	TRBJ1-1	TRBV3-1/TRBV3-2	TGTGCCAGCAGCCCGAAAATTCGGGCTGAAGCTTTCTTT	CASSPKIRAEAFF
NA	NA	TRBJ2-5	TRBV7-2	TGTGCCAGCAGCTTACAAAGGGGCAAAGAGACCCAGTACTTC	CASSLQRGKETQYF
TRBD1	NA	TRBJ2-3	TRBV28	TGTGCCAGCAGTTTAGGGACAGGCGATCGCACAGATACGCAGTATTTT	CASSLGTGDRTDTQYF
TRBD2	NA	TRBJ2-3	TRBV7-2	TGTGCCAGCAGCGTTAGCGGGGGGGCAGACGCAGATACGCAGTATTTT	CASSVSGGADADTQYF
TRBD1	NA	TRBJ1-3	TRBV5-5	TGTGCCAGCAGCCCGGGAACAGGGGTTGTTGACACCATATATTTT	CASSPGTGVVDTIYF
TRBD2	NA	TRBJ2-1	TRBV4-3	TGCGCCAGCAGCCCAGGAGGCCTAGCGGGGGGAAATGAGCAGTTCTTC	CASSPGGLAGGNEQFF
TRBD1	NA	TRBJ1-1	TRBV11-2	TGTGCCAGCAGCTTATACAGGGGGAACACTGAAGCTTTCTTT	CASSLYRGNTEAFF
NA	NA	TRBJ2-1	TRBV15	TGTGCCACCAGCAGAGATGACGGACGCTCCCCAGGAGGCTCCTACAATGAGCAGTTCTTC	CATSRDDGRSPGGSYNEQFF
TRBD2	NA	TRBJ2-3	TRBV3-1/TRBV3-2	TGTGCCAGCAGCCAAAACCCCGGGGGGGCAGATACGCAGTATTTT	CASSQNPGGADTQYF
TRBD2	NA	TRBJ2-3	TRBV18	TGTGCCAGCTCACCACCGGCTAGCGGAGATACGCAGTATTTT	CASSPPASGDTQYF
NA	NA	TRBJ2-1	TRBV10-3	TGTGCCATCAGTGGCTCAGGTAATGAGCAGTTCTTC	CAISGSGNEQFF
TRBD1	NA	TRBJ1-4	TRBV5-1	TGCGCCAGCAGCTTACAGGGGGCGGGTGAAAAACTGTTTTTT	CASSLQGAGEKLFF
TRBD1	NA	TRBJ2-2	TRBV12-5	TGTGCTAGTGGTTTGGGAACCGGGACAGGGACCACCGGGGAGCTGTTTTTT	CASGLGTGTGTTGELFF
NA	few	TRBJ2-7	TRBV7-6	TGTGCCAGCAGCTTAGCGGGGGACACTTACTACGAGCAGTACTTC	CASSLAGDTYYEQYF
TRBD1	NA	TRBJ1-1	TRBV19	TGTGCCAGTAGTATATCGGGACAGGGGCGGAACACTGAAGCTTTCTTT	CASSISGQGRNTEAFF
TRBD1	NA	TRBJ1-2	TRBV7-9	TGTGCCAGCAGCCCTTGGACAGGGGAGAACTATGGCTACACCTTC	CASSPWTGENYGYTF
NA	NA	TRBJ2-1	TRBV27	TGTGCCAGCAGTAGCCGCGGACAGTTTAGGCAGTTCTTC	CASSSRGQFRQFF
NA	NA	TRBJ1-5	TRBV18	TGTGCCAGCTCAAACGGGTGGAGCAATCAGCCCCAGCATTTT	CASSNGWSNQPQHF
NA	NA	TRBJ2-7	TRBV7-8	TGTGCCAGCAGCTTAGCCACCTACTACGAGCAGTACTTC	CASSLATYYEQYF
TRBD2	NA	TRBJ2-5	TRBV4-3	TGCGCCAGCAGCCACATGAGCGGGGGGGTCGCCGGGACCCAGTACTTC	CASSHMSGGVAGTQYF